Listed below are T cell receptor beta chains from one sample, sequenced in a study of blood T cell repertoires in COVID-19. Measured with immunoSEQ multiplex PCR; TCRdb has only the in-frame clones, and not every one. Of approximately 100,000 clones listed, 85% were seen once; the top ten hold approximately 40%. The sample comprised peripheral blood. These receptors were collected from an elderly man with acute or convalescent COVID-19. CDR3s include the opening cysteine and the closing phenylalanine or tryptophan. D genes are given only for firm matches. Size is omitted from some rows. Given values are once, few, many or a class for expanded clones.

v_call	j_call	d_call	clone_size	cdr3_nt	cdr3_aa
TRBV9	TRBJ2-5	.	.	TGTGCCAGCAGCGTAGCTACGGCTAGCCAGTACCAAGAGACCCAGTACTTC	CASSVATASQYQETQYF
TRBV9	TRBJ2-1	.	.	TGTGCCAGCAGCGTAGGCCACGGGAGCACGGGCAATGAGCAGTTCTTC	CASSVGHGSTGNEQFF
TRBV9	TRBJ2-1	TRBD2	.	TGTGCCAGCAGCTACGGACTAGCGGGAGGCGAGCAGTTCTTC	CASSYGLAGGEQFF
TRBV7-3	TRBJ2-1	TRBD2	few	TGTGCCAGCAGCTCGCCGGGACTAGCGGGAGACCTCTCCTACAATGAGCAGTTCTTC	CASSSPGLAGDLSYNEQFF
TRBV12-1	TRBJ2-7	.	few	TGTGCCAGCAGCTTTCCCGCTGAGGCGGGAGTTTCCTACGAGCAGTACTTC	CASSFPAEAGVSYEQYF
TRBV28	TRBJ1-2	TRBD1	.	TGTGCCAGCAGTCTCAGGGGGCTAAACTATGGCTACACCTTC	CASSLRGLNYGYTF
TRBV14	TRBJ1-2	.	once	TGTGCCAGCAGCCAGGCGGTGTTTGGCTACACCTTC	CASSQAVFGYTF
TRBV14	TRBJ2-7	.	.	TGTGCCAGCAGTCCGTCCTACAGGGCCTCCGAGCAGTACTTC	CASSPSYRASEQYF
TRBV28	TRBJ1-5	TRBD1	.	TGTGCCAGCAGAAAAGACAGGGGCAATCAGCCCCAGCATTTT	CASRKDRGNQPQHF
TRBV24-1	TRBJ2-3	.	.	TGTGCCACCAGTGATTTCTCAGCAGGTAGCACAGATACGCAGTATTTT	CATSDFSAGSTDTQYF